The clone carrying this T cell receptor beta chain has at least ten counts. The target antigen is unknown. The data derive from a study of T cells after yellow fever vaccination. Study outcomes and limitations: At less than 97% for CD4 and 75% to 90% for CD8, most primary-vaccination clones showed up again after the booster.

This CDR3 is built from 13 residues. The V gene's germline CDR1 is SGHRS and CDR2 YFSETQ. Germline trimming cut 1 base from V and 5 bases from J; bases unmatched to any gene: 2. UMIs and a universal primer site were added when TCR cDNA was made by 5'RACE template switching. Using its own MiXCR run on the 5' RACE reads, TCRdb lists one record per CDR3 protein. The sample shows 250,000 or so distinct CDR3 sequences, 6.5% to 7.5% of them seen only once. Sequences were derived from CD4+ T cells sorted from PBMCs, sampled on the day of the yellow fever booster vaccination. This receptor was obtained from a man younger than 45 who received the YFV17D yellow fever vaccine. The rearrangement joins TRBV5-1 to TRBJ2-7; TRBD2 matches at 8 bases. The CDR3 is CASSLLTSDEQYF. In nucleotides, the CDR3 is TGCGCCAGCAGCTTGCTGACTAGCGACGAGCAGTACTTC.